Presented here are 11 T cell receptor beta chains from one specimen sequenced in a study of siplizumab effects on memory and regulatory T cells. Some clones are missing from TCRdb's copy, which holds only in-frame ones; the method was immunoSEQ multiplex PCR. This table holds over 95,000 clones, 93% found once. Sample: non-Treg CD4+ T cells sorted from blood. These TCRs come from a human donor in good health.

The chain is built from TRBV4-1 and TRBJ1-5; D gene ambiguous. Germline V CDR1 and CDR2: MGHRA, YSYEKL. The V end was cut by 1 base, the J end by 0 bases, with 7 bases between. The CDR3 spans 15 residues. The CDR3 DNA sequence: TGCGCCAGCAGCCAAGGTGCCTATAGCAATCAGCCCCAGCATTTT. This encodes CASSQGAYSNQPQHF.

CDR3 coding DNA: TGTGCCAGCAGCCCCAAACGTGGGACAAACTCTGGGGCCAACGTCCTGACTTTC. Translating it yields CASSPKRGTNSGANVLTF. The J gene is TRBJ2-6, the V gene TRBV7-9, with D perhaps matching TRBD1 (6 bases). This CDR3 contains 18 residues. Per germline, CDR1 SEHNR and CDR2 FQNEAQ (reference sequence). The V and J ends lost 5 bases and 0 bases respectively, with 17 bases between them.

The chain uses TRBV7-3 and TRBJ2-2; TRBD1 agrees at 8 bases. Germline assignment: CDR1 SGHTA and CDR2 FQGTGA. CDR3 length: 14 residues. Trimming took 7 bases from V and 6 from J; bases not matched to a gene: 7. CDR3 in amino acids: CASTTGQGAGELFF. The DNA of the CDR3 is TGTGCCAGCACCACCGGACAGGGAGCCGGGGAGCTGTTTTTT.

V and J are TRBV4-2 and TRBJ1-5, with a possible D match to TRBD1 (5 bases). Trimming took off 7 bases at V and 4 bases at J, with 20 bases between the two ends. CDR3 length: 16 residues. Germline V lookup: CDR1 LGHNA, CDR2 YNFKEQ. CDR3 coding DNA: TGTGCCAGCACCAAGGAAAGGGGTGGTTCAAATCAGCCCCAGCATTTT. This codes for CASTKERGGSNQPQHF.

The chain links TRBV11-3 to TRBJ2-2; TRBD1 might be the D (5 bases). CDR3 size: 13 residues. V gave up 3 bases and J gave up 6 bases, with 8 bases separating them. CDR1 is SGHNT, CDR2 YENEEA, per germline. CDR3 protein: CASSFRDPGELFF. The CDR3 DNA follows: TGTGCCAGCAGCTTCAGGGATCCCGGGGAGCTGTTTTTT. The entire variable domain, with the rest obtained from reference TRBV11-3 and TRBJ2-2, is as follows: EAGVVQSPRYKIIEKKQPVAFWCNPISGHNTLYWYLQNLGQGPELLIRYENEEAVDDSQLPKDRFSAERLKGVDSTLKIQPAELGDSAVYLCASSFRDPGELFFGEGSRLTVL.

J is TRBJ1-2 and V is TRBV2; no firm D call. The CDR3 has 11 amino acids. Germline-derived CDR1 and CDR2 are SNHLY and FYNNEI. The V end was cut by 4 bases, the J end by 4 bases, with 4 bases between. In DNA, the CDR3 is TGTGCCAGCAGTGGGGCCTATGGCTACACCTTC. Residues: CASSGAYGYTF. Drawing the rest from reference TRBV2 and TRBJ1-2, the complete variable domain is EPEVTQTPSHQVTQMGQEVILRCVPISNHLYFYWYRQILGQKVEFLVSFYNNEISEKSEIFDDQFSVERPDGSNFTLKIRSTKLEDSAMYFCASSGAYGYTFGSGTRLTVV.

The V call is TRBV2, the J call TRBJ2-3; D perhaps matches TRBD2 (7 bases). The CDR3 runs to 15 residues. Trimming left V 5 bases short and J 3 bases short, with 15 bases between. The germline gives CDR1 SNHLY, CDR2 FYNNEI. This CDR3 is CASSPLGGATDTQYF. As DNA, the CDR3 is TGTGCCAGCAGTCCCCTGGGGGGGGCGACAGATACGCAGTATTTT.

The chain carries TRBV4-1 and TRBJ2-2; D unclear. This CDR3 has 14 amino acids. Trimming removed 1 base at V and 1 base at J, with 4 bases between. Germline CDR1 MGHRA, CDR2 YSYEKL. Written as DNA, the CDR3 is TGCGCCAGCAGCCAAGGGATGAACACCGGGGAGCTGTTTTTT. Protein product: CASSQGMNTGELFF.

The genes are TRBV4-2 and TRBJ2-1; D is unresolved. Trimming stripped 1 base from V and 4 bases from J, with 14 bases between. Looked up from germline, CDR1 is LGHNA and CDR2 is YNFKEQ. This CDR3 has 16 residues. The CDR3 nucleotides read TGTGCCAGCAGCCAAGCTGGTTCCCATCCGTACAATGAGCAGTTCTTC. Protein sequence: CASSQAGSHPYNEQFF.

The chain carries TRBV5-6 and TRBJ2-7; no clear D gene. Trimming cost V 0 bases and J 6 bases, with 7 bases left between them. The CDR3 totals 12 residues. Germline V lookup: CDR1 SGHDT, CDR2 YYEEEE. DNA of the CDR3: TGTGCCAGCAGCTTGGGGGGTACCGAGCAGTACTTC. Amino acids: CASSLGGTEQYF.

The V and J genes are TRBV5-6 and TRBJ2-7; tentative D call: TRBD1 (5 bases). There are 14 residues in the CDR3. Germline assignment: CDR1 SGHDT and CDR2 YYEEEE. The V end lost 1 base, the J end lost 4 bases, and 12 bases lay between the germline ends. The CDR3 loop reads CASSLRQQTYEQYF. The CDR3 DNA reads TGTGCCAGCAGCTTGCGACAGCAGACTTACGAGCAGTACTTC.